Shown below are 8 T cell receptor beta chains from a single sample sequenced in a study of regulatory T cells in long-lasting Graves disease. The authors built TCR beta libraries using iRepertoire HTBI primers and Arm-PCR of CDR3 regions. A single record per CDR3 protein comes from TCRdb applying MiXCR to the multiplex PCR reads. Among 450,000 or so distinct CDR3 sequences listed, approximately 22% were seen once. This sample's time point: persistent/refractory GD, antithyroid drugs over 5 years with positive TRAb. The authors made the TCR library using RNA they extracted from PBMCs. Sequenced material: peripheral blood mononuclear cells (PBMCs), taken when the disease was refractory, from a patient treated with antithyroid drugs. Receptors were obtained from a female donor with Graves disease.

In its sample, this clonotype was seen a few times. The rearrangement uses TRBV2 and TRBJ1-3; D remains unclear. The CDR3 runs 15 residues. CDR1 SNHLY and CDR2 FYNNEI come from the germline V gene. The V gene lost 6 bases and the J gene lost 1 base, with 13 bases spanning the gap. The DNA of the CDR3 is TGTGCCAGCAGACCTGGAGAAAGGTCTGGAAACACCATATATTTT. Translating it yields CASRPGERSGNTIYF.

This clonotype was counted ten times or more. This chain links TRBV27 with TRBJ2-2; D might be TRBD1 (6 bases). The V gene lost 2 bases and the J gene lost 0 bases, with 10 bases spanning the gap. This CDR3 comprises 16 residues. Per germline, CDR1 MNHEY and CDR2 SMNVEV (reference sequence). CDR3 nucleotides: TGTGCCAGCAGTTTAGCCGGGACAACGAACACCGGGGAGCTGTTTTTT. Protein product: CASSLAGTTNTGELFF.

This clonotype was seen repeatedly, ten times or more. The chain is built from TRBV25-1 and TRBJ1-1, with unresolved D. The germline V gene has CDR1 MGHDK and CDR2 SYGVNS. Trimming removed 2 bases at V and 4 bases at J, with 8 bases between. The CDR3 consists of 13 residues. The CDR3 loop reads CASSEDQFTEAFF. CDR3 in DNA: TGTGCCAGCAGTGAAGATCAGTTCACTGAAGCTTTCTTT.

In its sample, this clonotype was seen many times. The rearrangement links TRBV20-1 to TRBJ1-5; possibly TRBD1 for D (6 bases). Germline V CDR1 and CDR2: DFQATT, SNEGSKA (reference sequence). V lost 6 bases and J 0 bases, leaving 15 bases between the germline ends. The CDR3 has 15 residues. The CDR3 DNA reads TGCAGTGCGACCAAAACGACAGGTAGCAATCAGCCCCAGCATTTT. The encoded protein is CSATKTTGSNQPQHF.

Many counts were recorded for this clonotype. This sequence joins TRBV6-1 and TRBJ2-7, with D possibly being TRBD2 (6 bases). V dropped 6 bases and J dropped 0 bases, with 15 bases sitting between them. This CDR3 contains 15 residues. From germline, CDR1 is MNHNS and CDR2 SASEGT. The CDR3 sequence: CASSKGLANSYEQYF. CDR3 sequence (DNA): TGTGCCAGCAGCAAGGGGCTAGCGAACTCCTACGAGCAGTACTTC.

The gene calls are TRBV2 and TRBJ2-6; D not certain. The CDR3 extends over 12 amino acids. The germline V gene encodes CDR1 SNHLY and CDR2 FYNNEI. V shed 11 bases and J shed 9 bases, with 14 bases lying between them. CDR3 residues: CAGMVTVNVLTF. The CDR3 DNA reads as TGTGCCGGGATGGTCACGGTCAACGTCCTGACTTTC. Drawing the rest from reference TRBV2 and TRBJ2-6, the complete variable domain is EPEVTQTPSHQVTQMGQEVILRCVPISNHLYFYWYRQILGQKVEFLVSFYNNEISEKSEIFDDQFSVERPDGSNFTLKIRSTKLEDSAMYFCAGMVTVNVLTFGAGSRLTVL.

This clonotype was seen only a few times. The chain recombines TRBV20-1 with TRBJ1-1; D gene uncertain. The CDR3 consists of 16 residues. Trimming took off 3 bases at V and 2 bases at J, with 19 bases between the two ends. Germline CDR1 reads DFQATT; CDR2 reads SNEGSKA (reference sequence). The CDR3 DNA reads TGCAGTGCTAGGAGGGAACAGACCCTCCGAAACACTGAAGCTTTCTTT. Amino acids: CSARREQTLRNTEAFF.

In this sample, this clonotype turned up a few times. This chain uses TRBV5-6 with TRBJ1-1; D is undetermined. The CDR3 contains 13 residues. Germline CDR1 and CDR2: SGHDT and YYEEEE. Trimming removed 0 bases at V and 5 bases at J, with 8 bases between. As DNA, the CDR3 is TGTGCCAGCAGCTTGGCCACACATACTGAAGCTTTCTTT. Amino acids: CASSLATHTEAFF.